Below, 26 T cell receptor beta chains from the same sample are listed, as sequenced in a study of cytomegalovirus exposure and HLA in healthy donors. This PCR relied on a set of 60 Vbeta primers and 13 Jbeta primers. Libraries were prepared by immunoSEQ multiplex PCR; TCRdb keeps only in-frame clonotypes and omits some of them. The data hold approximately 130,000 clones, with 75% to 90% observed a single time. What was sequenced was PBMCs. The receptors shown here come from a woman in her twenties or thirties in good health and CMV-seropositive.

The rearrangement joins TRBV7-8 to TRBJ2-7; D possibly corresponds to TRBD1 (5 bases). CDR1 SGHVS and CDR2 FQNEAQ come from the germline V gene. CDR3 length equals 12 residues. Between the trimmed V and J ends, which lost 5 bases and 4 bases, there was a span of 9 bases. CDR3 in amino acids: CASSTHRYEQYF. DNA for the CDR3: TGTGCCAGCAGCACGCACAGGTACGAGCAGTACTTC.

The genes are TRBV7-9 and TRBJ2-1; 7 nucleotides match TRBD2. CDR1 is SEHNR and CDR2 is FQNEAQ in the germline V gene (reference sequence). This CDR3 region has 15 residues. J lost 3 bases, V lost 4 bases, and 6 bases had no gene match. CDR3 amino acids: CASSSRDYDYNEQFF. The CDR3 nucleotides are TGTGCCAGCAGCTCCCGGGACTATGACTACAATGAGCAGTTCTTC. Variable domain in full (rest from reference TRBV7-9 and TRBJ2-1): DTGVSQNPRHKITKRGQNVTFRCDPISEHNRLYWYRQTLGQGPEFLTYFQNEAQLEKSRLLSDRFSAERPKGSFSTLEIQRTEQGDSAMYLCASSSRDYDYNEQFFGPGTRLTVL.

The V and J genes are TRBV12-5 and TRBJ2-7, with 7 positions matching TRBD2. In germline, CDR1 is LGHNT, CDR2 FRNRAP. Germline trimming cut 10 bases from V and 2 bases from J; bases unmatched to any gene: 8. The CDR3 consists of 13 residues. The CDR3 protein is CATPGLLPYEQYF. CDR3 nucleotide sequence: TGTGCTACCCCGGGACTACTCCCCTACGAGCAGTACTTC.

The chain combines TRBV10-3 with TRBJ1-5, with a tentative D call TRBD1 (6 bases). This CDR3 has 14 residues. Looked up from germline, CDR1 is ENHRY and CDR2 is SYGVKD. Trimming cost V 6 bases and J 4 bases, with 13 bases left between them. The CDR3 DNA reads TGTGCCATCAGCCAGACAGGAGGAAATCAGCCCCAGCATTTT. Its protein product is CAISQTGGNQPQHF.

The chain combines TRBV27 with TRBJ2-7, with 10 bases aligning to TRBD1. CDR3 length equals 14 residues. V shed 5 bases, J shed 3 bases, and the junction held 4 bases outside the gene matches. The germline gives CDR1 MNHEY, CDR2 SMNVEV (reference sequence). CDR3: CASSRQGALYEQYF. DNA for the CDR3: TGTGCCAGCAGTAGACAGGGGGCACTCTACGAGCAGTACTTC.

This clone has a handful of counts. The V and J genes are TRBV4-2 and TRBJ1-3; TRBD1 matches at 8 bases. Trimming cost V 1 base and J 6 bases; bases outside gene matches: 11. The CDR3 covers 17 residues. Germline V CDR1 and CDR2: LGHNA, YNFKEQ. CDR3 DNA: TGTGCCAGCAGCCAAGTCCACGAAGGACAGGGACAAAACACCATATATTTT. As protein: CASSQVHEGQGQNTIYF.

The genes are TRBV11-2 and TRBJ2-1, with D maybe TRBD2 (6 bases). V lost 2 bases to trimming and J lost 3 bases, with 8 bases between them. The CDR3 extends over 14 amino acids. The germline gives CDR1 SGHAT, CDR2 FQNNGV. The CDR3 nucleotides are TGTGCCAGCAGCTTACGGACTATCTACAATGAGCAGTTCTTC. Protein: CASSLRTIYNEQFF.

Concerning this clone: At the DNA level, this CDR3 is encoded by other sequences in the same sample as well. This chain uses TRBV5-1 with TRBJ2-1, with D possibly being TRBD1 (6 bases). CDR1 is SGHRS and CDR2 is YFSETQ in the germline V gene. V lost 3 bases to trimming and J lost 0 bases, with 10 bases between them. CDR3 size: 15 residues. Here the CDR3 DNA reads TGCGCCAGCAGCTGGACAGAAAGCTCCTACAATGAGCAGTTCTTC. The encoded protein is CASSWTESSYNEQFF. The variable domain in full, with the rest retrieved from reference TRBV5-1 and TRBJ2-1, is KAGVTQTPRYLIKTRGQQVTLSCSPISGHRSVSWYQQTPGQGLQFLFEYFSETQRNKGNFPGRFSGRQFSNSRSEMNVSTLELGDSALYLCASSWTESSYNEQFFGPGTRLTVL.

This chain connects TRBV6-6 to TRBJ2-1; 10 bases are shared with TRBD2. V was clipped by 4 bases and J by 6 bases; unmatched bases: 9. Germline loops: CDR1 MNHNY, CDR2 SVGAGI (reference sequence). The CDR3 is 16 amino acids. The CDR3 bases are TGTGCCAGCAGTTCACCCCTCCTAGCGGGGGTCAATGAGCAGTTCTTC. This codes for CASSSPLLAGVNEQFF.

The chain links TRBV4-1 to TRBJ2-7, with D uncertain. The germline V gene encodes CDR1 MGHRA and CDR2 YSYEKL. With 0 bases removed from V and 2 bases from J, the gap between germline ends came to 11 bases. There are 15 residues in the CDR3. DNA for the CDR3: TGCGCCAGCAGCCAAGATCAAGGAGCCACCTACGAGCAGTACTTC. It translates to CASSQDQGATYEQYF.

This chain connects TRBV19 to TRBJ2-7, with 7 positions matching TRBD2. From germline, CDR1 is LNHDA and CDR2 SQIVND (reference sequence). The CDR3 is made up of 14 amino acids. The V and J ends lost 3 bases and 1 base, in that order; junction bases with no gene match: 3. In nucleotides, the CDR3 is TGTGCCAGTAGTATTACTAGCGCGTCCTACGAGCAGTACTTC. The encoded protein is CASSITSASYEQYF.

The chain's CDR3 is CASSPVRGSNTEAFF. In DNA form, the CDR3 reads TGTGCCAGCAGCCCTGTTCGGGGGTCCAACACTGAAGCTTTCTTT. The rearrangement uses TRBV5-5 and TRBJ1-1, with D maybe TRBD1 (5 bases). Trimming pared 4 bases from V and 2 bases from J, leaving 15 bases between. This CDR3 has 15 residues. Germline CDR1 and CDR2: SGHKS and YYEKEE (reference sequence). The whole variable domain, remainder taken from reference TRBV5-5 and TRBJ1-1, is DAGVTQSPTHLIKTRGQQVTLRCSPISGHKSVSWYQQVLGQGPQFIFQYYEKEERGRGNFPDRFSARQFPNYSSELNVNALLLGDSALYLCASSPVRGSNTEAFFGQGTRLTVV.

The gene calls are TRBV5-8 and TRBJ1-6; D gene uncertain. The CDR3 length is 16 residues. V was cut by 4 bases and J by 0 bases, with 11 bases left in between. CDR1 and CDR2 (germline): SGHTS, YDEGEE. The CDR3 sequence is CASSPTGSSYNSPLHF. DNA of the CDR3: TGTGCCAGCAGCCCCACCGGTAGCTCCTATAATTCACCCCTCCACTTT.

The V call is TRBV27, the J call TRBJ2-7; 8 bases match TRBD2. The CDR3 sequence is 16 residues long. Germline V CDR1 and CDR2: MNHEY, SMNVEV (reference sequence). The trim removed 5 bases at V and 4 bases at J, leaving 13 bases unmatched. CDR3 amino acids: CASSPSVGTRGYEQYF. CDR3 nucleotide sequence: TGTGCCAGCAGTCCGTCGGTGGGGACTAGGGGATACGAGCAGTACTTC.

The rearrangement links TRBV25-1 to TRBJ2-2; 7 bases agree with TRBD1. Germline CDR1 and CDR2: MGHDK and SYGVNS. V gave up 4 bases and J gave up 10 bases; unmatched junction bases: 6. The CDR3 has 13 residues. The chain's CDR3 is CASSGYRGEELFF. The CDR3 DNA sequence: TGTGCCAGCAGTGGATACAGGGGTGAGGAGCTGTTTTTT.

This rearrangement joins TRBV6-1 to TRBJ1-5; possible D gene TRBD1, 6 bases. CDR1 is MNHNS, CDR2 SASEGT, per germline. This CDR3 contains 17 residues. V was clipped by 3 bases and J by 0 bases, with 15 bases between them. CDR3 residues: CASSDLLGARSNQPQHF. DNA of the CDR3: TGTGCCAGCAGTGACCTTCTGGGGGCCCGTAGCAATCAGCCCCAGCATTTT.

The V gene is TRBV29-1, the J gene TRBJ2-5, with 14 positions matching TRBD2. The CDR3 is 16 amino acids. The junction had 11 bases not matched to a gene; V was cut back by 6 bases and J by 5 bases. CDR1 SQVTM and CDR2 ANQGSEA come from the germline V gene. The CDR3, as DNA: TGCAGCGTGGCGGGACTAGCGGGAGAGTGGGCGGAGACCCAGTACTTC. Protein product: CSVAGLAGEWAETQYF. The complete variable domain, with remaining parts taken from reference TRBV29-1 and TRBJ2-5, reads SAVISQKPSRDICQRGTSLTIQCQVDSQVTMMFWYRQQPGQSLTLIATANQGSEATYESGFVIDKFPISRPNLTFSTLTVSNMSPEDSSIYLCSVAGLAGEWAETQYFGPGTRLLVL.

V and J are TRBV30 and TRBJ1-1; unclear D gene. The V and J ends lost 0 bases and 8 bases respectively, with 13 bases between them. CDR1 GTSNPN and CDR2 SVGIG come from the germline V gene (reference sequence). CDR3 length: 13 amino acids. For the CDR3, the DNA is TGTGCCTGGAGTGTTGTGGCAGGCGGGGAAGCTTTCTTT. Translating it yields CAWSVVAGGEAFF.

J is TRBJ2-5 and V is TRBV5-1; possible D gene TRBD2, 7 bases. The CDR3 runs 17 residues. The germline V and J ends were trimmed by 0 bases and 1 base, with 16 bases remaining between them. Looked up from germline, CDR1 is SGHRS and CDR2 is YFSETQ. The DNA for the CDR3 is TGCGCCAGCAGCTTGGTTGGGGGGGCCTTCGTCCAAGAGACCCAGTACTTC. It codes for CASSLVGGAFVQETQYF. The complete variable domain, with remaining parts taken from reference TRBV5-1 and TRBJ2-5, reads KAGVTQTPRYLIKTRGQQVTLSCSPISGHRSVSWYQQTPGQGLQFLFEYFSETQRNKGNFPGRFSGRQFSNSRSEMNVSTLELGDSALYLCASSLVGGAFVQETQYFGPGTRLLVL.

The V gene is TRBV6-5, the J gene TRBJ1-2, with a tentative D call TRBD1 (6 bases). Germline V CDR1 and CDR2: MNHEY, SVGAGI. Trimming took 4 bases from V and 7 from J, leaving 13 bases between them. This CDR3 comprises 13 residues. CDR3 in DNA: TGTGCCAGCAGTTCCCTCACAGGGACTGGCTACACCTTC. Its protein is CASSSLTGTGYTF.

The chain employs TRBV30 and TRBJ1-5, with 9 bases that match TRBD1. The CDR3 extends over 12 amino acids. The J segment lost 4 bases and the V segment lost 5 bases, leaving 0 bases of the junction unmatched. Germline V gives CDR1 GTSNPN, CDR2 SVGIG (reference sequence). In nucleotides, the CDR3 is TGTGCCTGGGACAGGGGGAATCAGCCCCAGCATTTT. Residues: CAWDRGNQPQHF.

This chain links TRBV20-1 with TRBJ1-6; no reliable D call. CDR1 is DFQATT and CDR2 is SNEGSKA in the germline V gene (reference sequence). The CDR3 length is 11 residues. V was cut by 1 base and J by 10 bases, with 5 bases left in between. CDR3 in amino acids: CSARAGSPLHF. CDR3 in DNA: TGCAGTGCTAGAGCGGGATCACCCCTCCACTTT.

This clone occurred a few times. The chain employs TRBV29-1 and TRBJ1-2; D perhaps matches TRBD1 (6 bases). This CDR3 spans 12 amino acids. With 6 bases removed from V and 7 bases from J, the gap between germline ends came to 15 bases. Germline V gives CDR1 SQVTM, CDR2 ANQGSEA. The CDR3 protein is CSVWVGGGGYTF. The DNA of the CDR3 is TGCAGCGTCTGGGTGGGAGGGGGTGGCTACACCTTC.

The genes are TRBV6-1 and TRBJ1-2; 7 nucleotides line up with TRBD1. This CDR3 is 13 amino acids long. In germline, CDR1 is MNHNS, CDR2 SASEGT. Trimming at V came to 5 bases and at J to 8 bases, leaving 8 bases not matched to a gene. DNA of the CDR3: TGTGCCAGCAGTCCCCAGACAGGGAACGGCTACACCTTC. This codes for CASSPQTGNGYTF.

V gene TRBV11-2 combines with J gene TRBJ2-3, with D possibly TRBD1 on 6 matching bases. The length of the CDR3 is 17 residues. CDR1 is SGHAT and CDR2 is FQNNGV in the germline V gene. Deletions cut 5 bases from V and 3 bases from J, with 21 bases between. For the CDR3, the DNA is TGTGCCAGCAGCCCCATAAGGGGTGGGGGCCCAACAGATACGCAGTATTTT. It specifies CASSPIRGGGPTDTQYF.

This chain joins TRBV30 and TRBJ2-7; D is possibly TRBD2 (5 bases). CDR1 is GTSNPN, CDR2 SVGIG, per germline (reference sequence). V lost 0 bases to trimming and J lost 2 bases, with 8 bases between them. The CDR3 totals 13 residues. CDR3 sequence: CAWSVLRAYEQYF. Here the CDR3 DNA reads TGTGCCTGGAGTGTCTTGCGGGCCTACGAGCAGTACTTC.